The text below deals with one T cell receptor beta chain. This sample is part of a study of shared T cell receptors in the human thymus. Sequencing used immunoSEQ multiplex PCR; TCRdb keeps in-frame clones, though not all of them. This sample carries approximately 760,000 clones, 80% to 90% of them seen once, and the ten largest clones take about 0.0098%. Per the germline V gene, CDR1 is SGDLS and CDR2 is YYNGEE. Trimming cost V 3 bases and J 5 bases, with 18 bases left between them. The CDR3 consists of 15 residues. Another study also made use of these data, one on human thymus T cells. From that study: It was from resections taken during corrective heart surgery that the thymus tissue came. An apparent bias in V and J gene usage was seen in thymic and blood repertoires. Thymic repertoires from unrelated individuals overlapped highly, related research reported.

Specimen: thymocytes. The TCR originated in a girl younger than two with a congenital heart defect. This chain connects TRBV9 to TRBJ2-7; weak D call: TRBD1 (5 bases). The CDR3 DNA reads as TGTGCCAGCAGCGGGACGGACAATCATCCCAACGAGCAGTACTTC. Protein sequence: CASSGTDNHPNEQYF.